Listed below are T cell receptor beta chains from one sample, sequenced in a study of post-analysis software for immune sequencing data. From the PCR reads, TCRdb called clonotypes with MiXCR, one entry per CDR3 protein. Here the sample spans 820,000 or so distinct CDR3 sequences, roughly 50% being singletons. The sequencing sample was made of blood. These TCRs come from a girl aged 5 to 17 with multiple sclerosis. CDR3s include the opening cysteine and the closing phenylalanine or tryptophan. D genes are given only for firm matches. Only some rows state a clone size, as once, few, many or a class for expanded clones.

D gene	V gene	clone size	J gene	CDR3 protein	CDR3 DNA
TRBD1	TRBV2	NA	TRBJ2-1	CASSVPLDRRPSNEQFF	TGTGCCAGCAGTGTCCCCCTGGACAGGCGACCTTCCAATGAGCAGTTCTTC
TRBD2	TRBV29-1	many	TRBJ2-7	CSVVSLAENYEQYF	TGCAGCGTTGTCTCGCTAGCGGAAAACTACGAGCAGTACTTC
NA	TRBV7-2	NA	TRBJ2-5	CASSLFEASEGKVQYF	TGTGCCAGCAGCTTATTTGAGGCTAGCGAGGGGAAGGTGCAGTACTTC
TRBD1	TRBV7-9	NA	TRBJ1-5	CASSSGDRGDQPQHF	TGTGCCAGCAGTTCTGGGGACAGGGGAGATCAGCCCCAGCATTTT
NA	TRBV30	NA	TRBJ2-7	CAWRRDIAYEQYF	TGTGCCTGGAGGAGGGACATAGCCTACGAGCAGTACTTC
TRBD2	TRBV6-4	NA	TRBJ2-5	CASTSWLAGAETQYF	TGTGCCAGCACCTCATGGCTAGCGGGAGCCGAGACCCAGTACTTC
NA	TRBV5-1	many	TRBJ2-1	CASSLGTYNEQFF	TGTGCCAGCAGCTTGGGGACCTACAATGAGCAGTTCTTC
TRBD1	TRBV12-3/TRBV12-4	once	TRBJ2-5	CASSLEDRVLGETQYF	TGTGCCAGCAGTTTGGAGGACAGGGTCCTGGGGGAGACCCAGTACTTC
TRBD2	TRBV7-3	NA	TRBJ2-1	CASSLTAGTSGRGSYNEQFF	TGTGCCAGCAGCTTAACGGCCGGGACTAGCGGGAGAGGGTCCTACAATGAGCAGTTCTTC
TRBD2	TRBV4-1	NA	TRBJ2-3	CASSQLSSGGDSDTQYF	TGCGCCAGCAGCCAACTCTCTAGCGGGGGGGACTCAGATACGCAGTATTTT
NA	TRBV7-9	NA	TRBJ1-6	CASSLEGVAGTPLHF	TGTGCCAGCAGCTTAGAAGGGGTCGCCGGAACACCCCTCCACTTT
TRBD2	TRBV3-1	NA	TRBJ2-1	CASSRRTSGRAQNEQFF	TGTGCCAGCAGCCGTCGTACTAGCGGGAGGGCTCAGAATGAGCAGTTCTTC
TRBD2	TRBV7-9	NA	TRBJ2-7	CASSSSGRNEQYF	TGTGCCAGCAGCTCTAGCGGGAGAAACGAGCAGTACTTC
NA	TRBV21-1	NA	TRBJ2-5	CASSTRPKTHAQETQYF	TGTGCCAGCAGCACACGTCCCAAAACTCATGCGCAAGAGACCCAGTACTTC
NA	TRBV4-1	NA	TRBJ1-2	CASSQLQAPNYGYTF	TGCGCCAGCAGCCAACTCCAGGCCCCTAACTATGGCTACACCTTC
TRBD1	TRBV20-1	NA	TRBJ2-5	CSAADPGQLIVETQYF	TGCAGTGCCGCGGACCCGGGACAGCTGATTGTGGAGACCCAGTACTTC
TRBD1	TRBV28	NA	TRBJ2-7	CASRSGTGGEQYF	TGTGCCAGCAGATCCGGGACAGGGGGCGAGCAGTACTTC
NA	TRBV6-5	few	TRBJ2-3	CASSYLVERGTQYF	TGTGCCAGCAGTTACCTCGTTGAGAGGGGGACGCAGTATTTT
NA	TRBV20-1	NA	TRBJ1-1	CSARVQNTEAFF	TGCAGTGCTAGAGTACAGAACACTGAAGCTTTCTTT
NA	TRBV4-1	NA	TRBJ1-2	CASSQVIGSSYTF	TGCGCCAGCAGCCAAGTGATCGGGAGTAGCTACACCTTC
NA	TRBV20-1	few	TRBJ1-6	CSARDRQSSYNSPLHF	TGCAGTGCTAGAGATAGGCAGAGCTCCTATAATTCACCCCTCCACTTT
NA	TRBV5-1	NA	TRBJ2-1	CASSLTGYVGDEQFF	TGCGCCAGCAGCTTGACGGGGTACGTTGGCGATGAGCAGTTCTTC
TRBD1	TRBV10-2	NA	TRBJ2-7	CASSESNRGYEEYF	TGCGCCAGCAGTGAGTCGAACAGGGGATACGAGGAGTACTTC
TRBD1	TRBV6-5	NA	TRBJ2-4	CASSYAGTGGTQQYF	TGCGCCAGCAGTTACGCTGGGACAGGGGGCACCCAGCAGTACTTC
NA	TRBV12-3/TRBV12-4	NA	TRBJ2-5	CAGTSSKETQYF	TGTGCCGGCACCAGCAGCAAAGAGACCCAGTACTTC
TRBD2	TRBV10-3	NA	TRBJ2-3	CAISLTGTSGARTDTQYF	TGTGCCATCAGTTTAACCGGGACTAGCGGGGCCCGCACAGATACGCAGTATTTT
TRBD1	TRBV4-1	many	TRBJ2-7	CASSPGQGAYEQYF	TGTGCCAGCAGCCCGGGACAGGGGGCCTACGAGCAGTACTTC
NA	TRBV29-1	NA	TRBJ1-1	CSVAGAVTFF	TGCAGCGTTGCGGGGGCAGTGACTTTCTTT
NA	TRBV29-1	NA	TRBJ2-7	CSVVGRGTLGRTSYEQYF	TGCAGCGTTGTCGGCAGGGGCACCCTCGGCCGAACCAGCTACGAGCAGTACTTC
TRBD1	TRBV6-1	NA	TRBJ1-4	CATSLYRGEKLFF	TGTGCCACCTCCTTGTACAGGGGGGAAAAACTGTTTTTT
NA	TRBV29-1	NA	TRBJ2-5	CSVETASYNEQYF	TGCAGCGTTGAGACAGCTTCCTACAATGAGCAGTACTTC
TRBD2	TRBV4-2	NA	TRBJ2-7	CASSQRAWGGSGEQYF	TGTGCCAGCAGCCAAAGGGCTTGGGGGGGGAGTGGCGAGCAGTACTTC
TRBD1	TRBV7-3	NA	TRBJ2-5	CASSPSGQGGKYF	TGTGCCAGCAGCCCCTCTGGACAGGGGGGAAAGTACTTC
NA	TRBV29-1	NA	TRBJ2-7	CSAEGGQEPSYEQYF	TGCAGCGCCGAGGGTGGGCAGGAACCTTCCTACGAGCAGTACTTC
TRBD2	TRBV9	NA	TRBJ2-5	CASSLLGLAAQETQYF	TGTGCCAGCAGCCTATTGGGACTAGCGGCGCAAGAGACCCAGTACTTC
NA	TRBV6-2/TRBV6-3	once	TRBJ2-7	CASSYGASAYGQYF	TGTGCCAGCAGTTACGGGGCTAGTGCCTACGGGCAGTACTTC
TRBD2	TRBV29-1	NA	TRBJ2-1	CSVDSGLAGGFSSYNEQFF	TGCAGCGTTGATTCCGGGTTAGCGGGAGGTTTTAGCTCCTACAATGAGCAGTTCTTC
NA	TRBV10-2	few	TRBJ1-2	CASSDLGALYGYTF	TGCGCCAGCAGTGATCTCGGGGCCCTCTATGGCTACACCTTC
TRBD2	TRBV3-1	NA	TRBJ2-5	CASSRTSGRAGETQYF	TGTGCCAGCAGCCGGACTAGCGGGAGGGCCGGGGAGACCCAGTACTTC
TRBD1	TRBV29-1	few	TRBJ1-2	CSVIATGEIGYTF	TGCAGCGTGATCGCGACAGGGGAGATTGGCTACACCTTC
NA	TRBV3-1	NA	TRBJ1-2	CASSQPGGLGYTF	TGTGCCAGCAGCCAACCGGGGGGCCTTGGCTACACCTTC
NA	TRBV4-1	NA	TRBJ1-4	CASSQEDNSWELFF	TGCGCCAGCAGCCAAGAGGACAACTCTTGGGAACTGTTTTTT
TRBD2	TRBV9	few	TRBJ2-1	CASSVETSGRALSYNEQFF	TGTGCCAGCAGCGTAGAAACTAGCGGGAGGGCCCTCTCCTACAATGAGCAGTTCTTC
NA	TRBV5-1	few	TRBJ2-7	CASSLGLNGEQYF	TGCGCCAGCAGCTTGGGACTAAACGGCGAGCAGTACTTC
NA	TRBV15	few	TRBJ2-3	CATSRDPWDGDTQYF	TGTGCCACCAGCAGAGACCCCTGGGACGGCGATACGCAGTATTTT
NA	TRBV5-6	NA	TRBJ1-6	CASSIKGLGNSPLHF	TGTGCCAGCAGCATAAAGGGACTGGGGAATTCACCCCTCCACTTT
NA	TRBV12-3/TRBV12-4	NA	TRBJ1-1	CASSVMGNTEAFF	TGTGCCAGTTCGGTAATGGGGAACACTGAAGCTTTCTTT